What follows are 21 T cell receptor beta chains derived from one specimen sequenced in a study of post-analysis software for immune sequencing data. Study results and limitations: The five TRBV segments detected at higher frequency in patients than in controls included TRBV5-6, TRBV5-1 and TRBV20-1.

The TCR beta cDNA libraries carried unique molecular identifiers. TCRdb reprocessed the PCR reads via MiXCR and lists one record per CDR3 protein. The sample contains some 890,000 distinct CDR3 sequences, approximately 53% of which appear only once. Their target antigens are unknown. Material for sequencing was blood. The receptors shown here come from a girl aged 5-17 years with multiple sclerosis.

A note on this clonotype: The conserved phenylalanine or tryptophan normally closing the CDR3 is absent here, so this likely arose from a read error. The V call is TRBV6-1, the J call TRBJ2-5; D is ambiguous. Germline CDR1 MNHNS, CDR2 SASEGT. Trimming shortened V by 4 bases and J by 3 bases, and 6 bases separated the two germline ends. The CDR3 consists of 12 residues. CDR3 DNA sequence: TGTGCCAGCAGTGCCGGCAAAGAGACCCAGTACTGC. Its translation is CASSAGKETQYC.

The V call is TRBV24-1, the J call TRBJ2-1, with 8 bases that match TRBD2. V shed 1 base, J shed 10 bases, and the junction held 14 bases outside the gene matches. This CDR3 has 17 residues. CDR1 KGHDR and CDR2 SFDVKD come from the germline V gene. CDR3 coding DNA: TGTGCCACCAGTGATTTAGTCTTAGCGGGATTTATCGGCGAGCAGTTCTTC. This sequence encodes CATSDLVLAGFIGEQFF.

The chain recombines TRBV29-1 with TRBJ1-1, with a tentative D call TRBD1 (5 bases). This CDR3 has 12 residues. Looked up from germline, CDR1 is SQVTM and CDR2 is ANQGSEA. Trimming took off 6 bases at V and 3 bases at J, with 11 bases between the two ends. The CDR3 DNA reads as TGCAGCGTAGGGACGGCGTACACTGAAGCTTTCTTT. Amino acid sequence: CSVGTAYTEAFF.

A few counts support this clonotype. The V and J genes are TRBV29-1 and TRBJ2-7; TRBD2 might be the D (7 bases). TRBJ2-5 explains the end of the DNA better; the J call may be wrong. CDR1 and CDR2 from the germline V gene are SQVTM and ANQGSEA. This CDR3 is 16 amino acids long. The chain's CDR3 is CSVERSLRTRGETQYF. The CDR3 DNA sequence: TGCAGCGTTGAAAGGAGCCTTAGGACTAGGGGGGAGACCCAGTACTTC.

The chain links TRBV12-3 or TRBV12-4 to TRBJ1-2; 9 positions agree with TRBD1. The junction had 9 bases not matched to a gene; V was cut back by 6 bases and J by 7 bases. This CDR3 has 14 residues. The CDR3 nucleotides read TGTGCCAGCAGGGGGGACAGGGTGAATTCTGGCTACACCTTC. Translating it yields CASRGDRVNSGYTF.

This clonotype was counted a few times. The chain uses TRBV20-1 and TRBJ2-6; 8 bases are a match to TRBD1. Trimming took 5 bases from V and 0 from J; bases not matched to a gene: 6. The V gene's germline CDR1 is DFQATT and CDR2 SNEGSKA (reference sequence). The CDR3 has 16 residues. DNA of the CDR3: TGCAGTGCTCCCGGGACAGGCTACTCTGGGGCCAACGTCCTGACTTTC. Translating it yields CSAPGTGYSGANVLTF.

The V call is TRBV15, the J call TRBJ1-2, with D maybe TRBD1 (5 bases). Per germline, CDR1 LNHNV and CDR2 YYDKDF (reference sequence). This CDR3 has 14 amino acids. Between the trimmed V and J ends, which lost 0 bases and 4 bases, there was a span of 9 bases. Written as DNA, the CDR3 is TGTGCCACCAGCAGAGATAAGGGGTCCTATGGCTACACCTTC. Translated: CATSRDKGSYGYTF.

This chain connects TRBV7-9 to TRBJ2-3; D is possibly TRBD1 (6 bases). Trimming pared 6 bases from V and 2 bases from J, leaving 18 bases between. The CDR3 sequence is 16 residues long. CDR1 is SEHNR, CDR2 FQNEAQ, per germline (reference sequence). The CDR3 region is CASSRGQGTITDTQYF. In DNA, the CDR3 is TGTGCCAGCAGTCGTGGTCAGGGGACAATCACAGATACGCAGTATTTT. The full variable domain, completed using reference TRBV7-9 and TRBJ2-3, is DTGVSQNPRHKITKRGQNVTFRCDPISEHNRLYWYRQTLGQGPEFLTYFQNEAQLEKSRLLSDRFSAERPKGSFSTLEIQRTEQGDSAMYLCASSRGQGTITDTQYFGPGTRLTVL.

In DNA, the CDR3 is TGCAGTGCCGGACAGCAGAGTTGGAATGAGCAGTTCTTC. The encoded protein is CSAGQQSWNEQFF. The chain carries TRBV20-1 and TRBJ2-7; tentatively, D is TRBD1 (6 bases). The better agreement between TRBJ2-1 and the DNA end casts doubt on the J call. This CDR3 region has 13 residues. Per the germline V gene, CDR1 is DFQATT and CDR2 is SNEGSKA (reference sequence).

The chain links TRBV29-1 to TRBJ2-1; the match to TRBD1 covers 10 bases. Germline CDR1 SQVTM, CDR2 ANQGSEA. The V segment lost 4 bases and the J segment 8 bases; nucleotides outside the gene matches: 11. The CDR3 has 15 residues. The CDR3: CSVVILRQGAHEQFF. For the CDR3, the DNA is TGCAGCGTTGTCATCCTAAGACAGGGGGCCCATGAGCAGTTCTTC.

This clonotype showed up just once. V gene TRBV7-9 combines with J gene TRBJ2-1, with 11 bases identical to TRBD2. J was trimmed by 9 bases and V by 4 bases; bases with no gene match: 11. Germline CDR1 reads SEHNR; CDR2 reads FQNEAQ (reference sequence). The CDR3 has 16 residues. The CDR3: CASSSGLAVVYIEQFF. The CDR3 DNA reads as TGTGCCAGCAGCTCGGGACTAGCGGTGGTCTATATTGAGCAGTTCTTC.

This sequence joins TRBV5-1 and TRBJ1-5; no definite D call. In germline, CDR1 is SGHRS, CDR2 YFSETQ. Trimming took off 0 bases at V and 2 bases at J, with 6 bases between the two ends. This CDR3 is built from 14 residues. CDR3 nucleotide sequence: TGCGCCAGCAGCTTGGAGTGGGGCAATCAGCCCCAGCATTTT. Amino acids: CASSLEWGNQPQHF.

This clonotype was found a few times. CDR3 sequence: CASSSLASRTDTQYF. For the CDR3, the DNA is TGCGCCAGCAGCTCACTAGCGAGTCGCACAGATACGCAGTATTTT. J is TRBJ2-3 and V is TRBV5-1; 7 bases match TRBD2. This CDR3 is built from 15 residues. Germline CDR1 reads SGHRS; CDR2 reads YFSETQ. V trimming: 3 bases; J trimming: 1 base; junction bases outside the gene matches: 5.

There are a few counts of this clonotype. The chain couples TRBV5-1 to TRBJ2-1, with TRBD2 identical over 7 bases. Trimming took 0 bases from V and 13 from J; bases not matched to a gene: 4. Germline V gene sequence: CDR1 SGHRS, CDR2 YFSETQ. The CDR3 sequence is 12 residues long. CDR3 sequence (DNA): TGCGCCAGCAGCTTGGTGCGGGAGCTACAGTTCTTC. This encodes CASSLVRELQFF. Filled out from reference TRBV5-1 and TRBJ2-1, the complete variable domain reads KAGVTQTPRYLIKTRGQQVTLSCSPISGHRSVSWYQQTPGQGLQFLFEYFSETQRNKGNFPGRFSGRQFSNSRSEMNVSTLELGDSALYLCASSLVRELQFFGPGTRLTVL.

The chain carries TRBV21-1 and TRBJ1-2; TRBD1, as called in the table, went unchecked against the DNA. TRBV21-1 is reported as a pseudogene. The CDR3 extends over 12 amino acids. DNA of the CDR3: TGTGCCAGCTACGACAGGGACGATGGCTACACCTTC. Translating it yields CASYDRDDGYTF.

The chain links TRBV20-1 to TRBJ2-5, with D uncertain. The CDR3 contains 11 residues. Trimming removed 2 bases at V and 5 bases at J, with 6 bases between. The germline CDR1 and CDR2 sequences are DFQATT and SNEGSKA (reference sequence). The CDR3 nucleotides read TGCAGTGCTAGAATCACGGAGACCCAGTACTTC. Translation: CSARITETQYF.

This clonotype turned up a few times. The chain uses TRBV5-4 and TRBJ2-1; D remains ambiguous. CDR1 and CDR2 from the germline V gene are SGHNT and YYREEE (reference sequence). The V end was cut by 4 bases, the J end by 12 bases, with 14 bases between. The CDR3 sequence is 12 residues long. The CDR3 bases are TGTGCCAGCAGCGCGGATCAGTGGGGGCAGTTCTTC. Residues: CASSADQWGQFF.

This clonotype was detected many times. V gene TRBV20-1 combines with J gene TRBJ2-7, with TRBD2 identical over 15 bases. The germline CDR1 and CDR2 sequences are DFQATT and SNEGSKA (reference sequence). The V segment lost 5 bases and the J segment 4 bases; nucleotides outside the gene matches: 0. CDR3 length equals 13 residues. CDR3 amino acids: CSAGTSGRYEQYF. The DNA for the CDR3 is TGCAGTGCTGGGACTAGCGGGAGGTACGAGCAGTACTTC.

This clonotype has only a few counts. The genes are TRBV24-1 and TRBJ2-1, with D unresolved. CDR3 length: 14 residues. CDR1 KGHDR and CDR2 SFDVKD come from the germline V gene. V was pared by 5 bases and J by 4 bases, with 11 bases between. The CDR3: CATSGGPGYNEQFF. CDR3 nucleotide sequence: TGTGCCACCAGTGGTGGGCCGGGTTACAATGAGCAGTTCTTC.

The table lists this clonotype with a few counts. V and J are TRBV6-6 and TRBJ2-7; possible D gene TRBD2, 6 bases. This CDR3 is built from 15 residues. The V end was cut by 6 bases, the J end by 2 bases, with 17 bases between. Germline assignment: CDR1 MNHNY and CDR2 SVGAGI (reference sequence). As DNA, the CDR3 is TGTGCCAGCAGCGGACCCCGGGACTTGGCCTACGAGCAGTACTTC. It encodes CASSGPRDLAYEQYF.

The V gene is TRBV7-2, the J gene TRBJ2-5; 12 bases are a match to TRBD2. V dropped 5 bases and J dropped 4; count of bases not matched to a gene: 8. From germline, CDR1 is SGHTA and CDR2 FQGNSA. This CDR3 contains 16 residues. Here the CDR3 reads CASSPALAGGRETQYF. Here the CDR3 DNA reads TGTGCCAGCAGCCCCGCCCTAGCGGGGGGGCGAGAGACCCAGTACTTC.